The clone carrying this T cell receptor beta chain was seen a handful of times. The antigen is undetermined. The CDR3 covers 15 residues. V lost 0 bases and J lost 4, with 12 bases in between. CDR1 and CDR2 from the germline V gene are LNHNV and YYDKDF (reference sequence). These data come from a study of beta chain features in type 1 diabetes. Broader study findings: The influence of HLA type on TCRB rearrangement stayed undetermined. TCRB CDR3s were moderately but significantly shorter in Type 1 diabetes patients in all four CD4+ subsets.

Every isolated RNA sample was fully reverse transcribed, so sequencing captured expressed TCRB transcripts. Here immunoSEQ multiplex PCR was the method, and the copy in TCRdb shows in-frame clones only, minus some. The table records around 300,000 clones, approximately 15% of them present only once. The sample taken for sequencing was naive CD4+ T cells from blood. The chain joins TRBV15 to TRBJ1-2; possible D gene TRBD1, 6 bases. This sequence was found in a man in his late teens or twenties with type 1 diabetes. The CDR3 protein is CATSRELGQLYGYTF. CDR3 in DNA: TGTGCCACCAGCAGAGAGCTAGGACAGCTCTATGGCTACACCTTC.